Following are 22 T cell receptor beta chains from one sample sequenced in a study of response to subunit inactivated influenza vaccine. TCRdb re-analysed the RT-PCR reads in MiXCR, keeping a single row per CDR3 protein. The sample shows 500,000 or so distinct CDR3 sequences, 16% of them seen only once. This specimen consisted of CD4+ T cells sorted from PBMCs, obtained less than 30 months after vaccination. The receptors derive from a man between 50 and 75 years old who received an inactivated influenza vaccine.

V usage is TRBV29-1 and J usage is TRBJ2-7, with TRBD1 identical over 10 bases. After removal of 7 bases from V and 3 bases from J, the junction contained 6 bases not matched to a gene. The CDR3 loop spans 13 amino acids. Germline V gives CDR1 SQVTM, CDR2 ANQGSEA. This chain's CDR3 is CSAGQGEIYEQYF. As DNA, the CDR3 is TGCAGCGCTGGACAGGGGGAAATCTACGAGCAGTACTTC.

This clonotype was observed many times. The chain joins TRBV7-2 to TRBJ2-1; D gene uncertain. Trimming removed 1 base at V and 8 bases at J, with 12 bases between. CDR3 length: 14 residues. Germline CDR1 reads SGHTA; CDR2 reads FQGNSA. The CDR3 is CASSLVPRFDEQFF. The CDR3 coding sequence is TGTGCCAGCAGCTTAGTACCCAGGTTCGATGAGCAGTTCTTC.

This clonotype was seen only a few times. A read error may be the cause here, since a much bigger clone is one base away. The gene calls are TRBV24-1 and TRBJ2-1, with a weak D call TRBD1 (6 bases). Looked up from germline, CDR1 is KGHDR and CDR2 is SFDVKD. The V gene lost 7 bases and the J gene lost 4 bases, with 10 bases spanning the gap. This CDR3 contains 13 residues. Written as DNA, the CDR3 is TGTGCCACCAGCCGGGACACGTACAATGAGCAGTTCTTC. Protein: CATSRDTYNEQFF.

The chain uses TRBV12-3 or TRBV12-4 and TRBJ2-7, with D possibly being TRBD2 (6 bases). Trimming removed 6 bases from V and 0 bases from J, with 12 bases in between. The length of the CDR3 is 14 residues. The CDR3 is CASRLASRSYEQYF. The CDR3 nucleotides read TGTGCCAGCAGGCTAGCGTCTCGCTCCTACGAGCAGTACTTC.

This clonotype was seen more than once but under ten times. The chain couples TRBV20-1 to TRBJ2-7; a possible D gene is TRBD2 (6 bases). CDR1 and CDR2 from the germline V gene are DFQATT and SNEGSKA (reference sequence). The V end lost 5 bases, the J end lost 5 bases, and 19 bases lay between the germline ends. The CDR3 has 14 amino acids. The CDR3 protein is CSAGVHLGRNEQYF. CDR3 DNA sequence: TGCAGTGCTGGGGTTCATTTGGGGAGGAACGAGCAGTACTTC.

This clonotype was observed a handful of times. The chain has TRBV15 and TRBJ2-1; D possibly matches TRBD1 or TRBD2 (6 bases each). The CDR3 runs 13 residues. Germline lookup yields CDR1 LNHNV and CDR2 YYDKDF (reference sequence). V lost 3 bases and J lost 7, with 10 bases in between. The CDR3 DNA reads TGTGCCACCAGCAGGGGGGCGGGGAATGAGCAGTTCTTC. The encoded protein is CATSRGAGNEQFF.

At least ten counts were recorded for this clonotype. In DNA form, the CDR3 reads TGTGCCAGCAGCTTAGGGGGGACGAAGGGAGAAGCTTTCTTT. Its protein is CASSLGGTKGEAFF. This chain links TRBV7-2 with TRBJ1-1; perhaps TRBD1 as D (5 bases). Germline loops: CDR1 SGHTA, CDR2 FQGNSA. CDR3 size: 14 residues. Trimming cost V 1 base and J 8 bases, with 14 bases left between them.

This clonotype turned up a few times. The chain links TRBV14 to TRBJ2-5, with no clear D. Trimming left V 5 bases short and J 1 base short, with 8 bases between. Per germline, CDR1 SGHDN and CDR2 FVKESK. The CDR3 consists of 13 residues. Here the CDR3 DNA reads TGTGCCAGCAGCTCCCAGCGCCAAGAGACCCAGTACTTC. Protein sequence: CASSSQRQETQYF.

The chain joins TRBV7-2 to TRBJ2-4; D might be TRBD2 (5 bases). Germline V gene lookup returns CDR1 SGHTA and CDR2 FQGNSA. Trimming pared 2 bases from V and 7 bases from J, leaving 12 bases between. The CDR3 consists of 14 residues. CDR3 bases: TGTGCCAGCAGCTTACCGGGAAATGGGAACATTCAGTACTTC. Its translation: CASSLPGNGNIQYF. Filled out from reference TRBV7-2 and TRBJ2-4, the complete variable domain reads GAGVSQSPSNKVTEKGKDVELRCDPISGHTALYWYRQSLGQGLEFLIYFQGNSAPDKSGLPSDRFSAERTGGSVSTLTIQRTQQEDSAVYLCASSLPGNGNIQYFGAGTRLSVL.

This clonotype was seen repeatedly, ten times or more. The chain combines TRBV3-1 with TRBJ1-5; 8 positions match TRBD1. The V segment lost 4 bases and the J segment 2 bases; nucleotides outside the gene matches: 7. This CDR3 has 16 amino acids. Germline V gives CDR1 LGHDT, CDR2 YNNKEL (reference sequence). Here the CDR3 reads CASSPWDRLGNQPQHF. DNA for the CDR3: TGTGCCAGCAGCCCCTGGGACAGGTTGGGCAATCAGCCCCAGCATTTT. The whole variable domain, filled in from reference TRBV3-1 and TRBJ1-5, reads DTAVSQTPKYLVTQMGNDKSIKCEQNLGHDTMYWYKQDSKKFLKIMFSYNNKELIINETVPNRFSPKSPDKAHLNLHINSLELGDSAVYFCASSPWDRLGNQPQHFGDGTRLSIL.

This chain connects TRBV9 to TRBJ2-1; D might be TRBD2 (6 bases). V lost 4 bases and J lost 4, with 12 bases in between. The germline gives CDR1 SGDLS, CDR2 YYNGEE. This CDR3 region has 14 residues. Written as DNA, the CDR3 is TGTGCCAGCAGCCGGGACTCGATATACAATGAGCAGTTCTTC. Amino acid sequence: CASSRDSIYNEQFF.

This clonotype has only a few counts. As DNA, the CDR3 is TGTGCCAGCAGTAGCCGGGACAGGCAAAAGCTTAACTATGGCTACACCTTC. This sequence encodes CASSSRDRQKLNYGYTF. The genes are TRBV27 and TRBJ1-2; 8 nucleotides line up with TRBD1. This CDR3 is 17 amino acids long. The germline V gene has CDR1 MNHEY and CDR2 SMNVEV (reference sequence). Trimming removed 5 bases from V and 1 base from J; junction bases left unmatched: 12.

The chain recombines TRBV6-4 with TRBJ1-2; D is ambiguous. V was cut by 9 bases and J by 4 bases, with 12 bases left in between. This CDR3 contains 12 residues. The germline gives CDR1 MRHNA, CDR2 SNTAGT. The CDR3 DNA reads as TGTGCCAGAGCGGGGAATGGCTATGGCTACACCTTC. Amino acid sequence: CARAGNGYGYTF.

The V call is TRBV20-1, the J call TRBJ1-1; a weak D match, TRBD1 (5 bases). The CDR3 is 12 amino acids. Trimming removed 5 bases from V and 3 bases from J, with 10 bases in between. CDR1 is DFQATT and CDR2 is SNEGSKA in the germline V gene (reference sequence). The CDR3 region is CSALGAHTEAFF. DNA of the CDR3: TGCAGTGCTTTAGGGGCGCACACTGAAGCTTTCTTT.

The CDR3, as DNA: TGTGCCAGCAGCTCGAGGGCCGGAGGCGGCACTGAAGCTTTCTTT. This sequence encodes CASSSRAGGGTEAFF. The chain couples TRBV4-2 to TRBJ1-1; D is unresolved. V was trimmed by 5 bases and J by 4 bases, leaving 17 bases between them. The CDR3 is 15 amino acids. Germline lookup yields CDR1 LGHNA and CDR2 YNFKEQ.

V gene TRBV20-1 combines with J gene TRBJ2-7; D ambiguous. The V end lost 5 bases, the J end lost 1 base, and 12 bases lay between the germline ends. The CDR3 has 13 amino acids. Per germline, CDR1 DFQATT and CDR2 SNEGSKA (reference sequence). The CDR3 reads CSAERKNSYEQYF. CDR3 DNA sequence: TGCAGTGCTGAGCGAAAAAATTCCTACGAGCAGTACTTC.

V is TRBV7-9 and J is TRBJ2-3; 10 bases align to TRBD2. J lost 3 bases, V lost 2 bases, and 8 bases had no gene match. Germline V gene sequence: CDR1 SEHNR, CDR2 FQNEAQ (reference sequence). The CDR3 length is 17 residues. The CDR3 is CASSLPRAGGPTDTQYF. The CDR3 nucleotides are TGTGCCAGCAGCTTACCGCGAGCGGGAGGGCCAACAGATACGCAGTATTTT.

This clonotype was found a few times. The chain links TRBV25-1 to TRBJ2-7; TRBD2 is a possible D gene (6 bases). Germline CDR1 is MGHDK and CDR2 is SYGVNS. Deletions cut 6 bases from V and 2 bases from J, with 11 bases between. CDR3 length: 13 amino acids. The CDR3 spells CASSPGVTYEQYF. The CDR3 bases are TGTGCCAGCAGCCCGGGGGTTACCTACGAGCAGTACTTC.

A few counts support this clonotype. The chain carries TRBV7-2 and TRBJ1-5; D is perhaps TRBD1 (6 bases). From germline, CDR1 is SGHTA and CDR2 FQGNSA. V was clipped by 4 bases and J by 7 bases, with 11 bases between them. There are 13 residues in the CDR3. This chain's CDR3 is CASSSHRAQPQHF. The CDR3 nucleotides are TGTGCCAGCAGCTCCCACAGGGCCCAGCCCCAGCATTTT. Full variable domain (missing parts from reference TRBV7-2 and TRBJ1-5): GAGVSQSPSNKVTEKGKDVELRCDPISGHTALYWYRQSLGQGLEFLIYFQGNSAPDKSGLPSDRFSAERTGGSVSTLTIQRTQQEDSAVYLCASSSHRAQPQHFGDGTRLSIL.

This clonotype has more than one count but fewer than ten. This chain connects TRBV5-1 to TRBJ2-3; possibly TRBD2 for D (6 bases). The germline V gene encodes CDR1 SGHRS and CDR2 YFSETQ. V gave up 0 bases and J gave up 6 bases, with 11 bases separating them. The CDR3 contains 14 residues. The CDR3 DNA follows: TGCGCCAGCAGCTTGGGGACTACGCGGGATACGCAGTATTTT. Translated: CASSLGTTRDTQYF.

The table lists this clonotype with a few counts. The V gene is TRBV3-1, the J gene TRBJ2-3; D not certain. Deletions cut 1 base from V and 3 bases from J, with 8 bases between. Germline V lookup: CDR1 LGHDT, CDR2 YNNKEL (reference sequence). This CDR3 contains 14 residues. CDR3 in amino acids: CASSQGRATDTQYF. The CDR3 DNA follows: TGTGCCAGCAGCCAAGGGAGAGCGACAGATACGCAGTATTTT.

J is TRBJ2-3 and V is TRBV10-3; 7 positions agree with TRBD2. The CDR3 sequence is 15 residues long. Losses at the gene ends were 0 bases for V and 0 bases for J; bases not matched to a gene: 0. Germline V CDR1 and CDR2: ENHRY, SYGVKD. In DNA form, the CDR3 reads TGTGCCATCAGTGAGTCTAGCGGGAGCACAGATACGCAGTATTTT. It encodes CAISESSGSTDTQYF.